This TCR beta chain was found in a study of blood T cell dynamics during melanoma immunotherapy. Study summary: Standard first-line treatment here was pembrolizumab or nivolumab plus ipilimumab in metastatic melanoma.

Concerning this clone itself: The target antigen is unknown.

Trimming shortened V by 3 bases and J by 7 bases, and 13 bases separated the two germline ends. The germline V gene encodes CDR1 MDHEN and CDR2 SYDVKM. CDR3 length: 14 amino acids. Specified time point: week 3, after first cycle of checkpoint inhibitor. Patients had no prior systemic cancer treatment, immunosuppressants or other active cancers. Study outcomes and limitations: Clones driving repertoire changes may be melanoma-specific or general immune activation.

DNA loading was fixed at about 360 ng for all bulk PBMC samples. The method was immunoSEQ multiplex PCR; TCRdb's version includes in-frame clones alone and lacks a portion of them. Altogether roughly 6,000 clones are present, roughly 80% being singletons, with the ten largest covering roughly 30%. The sequence came from a human donor with melanoma. Some clones in this sample may be carry-over from other donors' samples. Sequencing was performed on blood, taken from a patient treated with checkpoint blockade. The chain has TRBV28 and TRBJ2-1; D uncertain. The CDR3 DNA is TGTGCCAGCAGTTTCTCCGGGTCTTTGAATGAGCAGTTCTTC. Translated: CASSFSGSLNEQFF.